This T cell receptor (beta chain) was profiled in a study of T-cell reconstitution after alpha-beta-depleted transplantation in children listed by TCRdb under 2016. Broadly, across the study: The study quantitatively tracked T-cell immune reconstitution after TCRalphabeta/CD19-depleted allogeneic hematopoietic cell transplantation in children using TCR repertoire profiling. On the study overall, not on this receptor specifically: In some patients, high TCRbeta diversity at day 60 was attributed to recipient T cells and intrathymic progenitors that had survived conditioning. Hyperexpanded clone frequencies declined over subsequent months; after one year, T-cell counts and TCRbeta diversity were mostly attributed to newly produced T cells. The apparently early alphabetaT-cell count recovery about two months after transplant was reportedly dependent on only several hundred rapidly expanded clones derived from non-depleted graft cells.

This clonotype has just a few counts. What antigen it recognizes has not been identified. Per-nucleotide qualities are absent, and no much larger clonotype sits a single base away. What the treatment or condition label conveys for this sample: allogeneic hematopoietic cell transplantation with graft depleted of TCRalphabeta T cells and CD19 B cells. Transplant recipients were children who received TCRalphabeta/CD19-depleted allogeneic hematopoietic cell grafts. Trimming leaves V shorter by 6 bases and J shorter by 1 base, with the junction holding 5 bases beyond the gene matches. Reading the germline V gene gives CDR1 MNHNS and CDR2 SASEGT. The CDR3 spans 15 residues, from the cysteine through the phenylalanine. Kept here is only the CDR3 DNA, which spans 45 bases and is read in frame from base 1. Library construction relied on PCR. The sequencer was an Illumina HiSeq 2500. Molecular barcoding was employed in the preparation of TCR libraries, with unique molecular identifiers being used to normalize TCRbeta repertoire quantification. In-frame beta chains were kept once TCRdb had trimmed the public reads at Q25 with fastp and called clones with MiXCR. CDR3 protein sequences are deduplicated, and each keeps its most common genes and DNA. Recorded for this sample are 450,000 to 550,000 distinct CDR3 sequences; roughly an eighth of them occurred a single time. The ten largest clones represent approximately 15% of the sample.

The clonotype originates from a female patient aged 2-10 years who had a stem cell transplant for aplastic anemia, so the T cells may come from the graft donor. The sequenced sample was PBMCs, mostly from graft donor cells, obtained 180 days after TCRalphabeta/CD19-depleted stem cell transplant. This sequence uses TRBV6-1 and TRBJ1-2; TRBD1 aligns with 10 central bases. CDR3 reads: CASRRGDRGNYGYTF. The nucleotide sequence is TGTGCCAGCAGGAGGGGGGACAGGGGTAACTATGGCTACACCTTC.